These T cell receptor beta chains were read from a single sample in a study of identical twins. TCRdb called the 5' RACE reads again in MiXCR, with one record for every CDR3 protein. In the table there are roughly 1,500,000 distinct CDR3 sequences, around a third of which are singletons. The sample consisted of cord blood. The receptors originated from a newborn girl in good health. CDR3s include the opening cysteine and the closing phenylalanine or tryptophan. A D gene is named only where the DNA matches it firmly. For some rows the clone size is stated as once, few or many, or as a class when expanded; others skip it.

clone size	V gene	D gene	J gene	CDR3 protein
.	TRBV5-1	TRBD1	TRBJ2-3	CASSKGQTAADTQYF
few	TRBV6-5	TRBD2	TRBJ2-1	CASSYSPSGSEQFF
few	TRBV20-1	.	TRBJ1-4	CSARLWPPTNEKLFF
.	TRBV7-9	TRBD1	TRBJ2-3	CAERSGGGADTQYF
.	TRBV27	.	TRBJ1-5	CASSRGAHSNQPQHF
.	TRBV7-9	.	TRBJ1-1	CASSLGGGTTEAFF
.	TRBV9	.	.	CASSVGGGTSYEQYF
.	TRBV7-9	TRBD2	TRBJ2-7	CASSPRSGRTYEQYF
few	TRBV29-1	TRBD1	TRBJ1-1	CSALTGGRTEAFF
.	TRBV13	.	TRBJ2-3	CASSLRWERSTDTQYF
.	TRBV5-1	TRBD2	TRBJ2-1	CASSLEWLAGGQFF
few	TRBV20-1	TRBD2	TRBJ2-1	CSARASGRGSYNEQFF
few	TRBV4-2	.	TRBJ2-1	CASSGRSGRNYNEQFF
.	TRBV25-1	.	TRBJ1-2	CASSEGRPLGYTF
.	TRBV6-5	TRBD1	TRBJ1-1	CASSYSLGQGPMNTEAFF
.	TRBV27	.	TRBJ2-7	CASSFLGASVSYEQYF
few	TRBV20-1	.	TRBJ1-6	CSARDLVNSPLHF
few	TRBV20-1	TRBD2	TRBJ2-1	CSARDRPAGGPGEQFF